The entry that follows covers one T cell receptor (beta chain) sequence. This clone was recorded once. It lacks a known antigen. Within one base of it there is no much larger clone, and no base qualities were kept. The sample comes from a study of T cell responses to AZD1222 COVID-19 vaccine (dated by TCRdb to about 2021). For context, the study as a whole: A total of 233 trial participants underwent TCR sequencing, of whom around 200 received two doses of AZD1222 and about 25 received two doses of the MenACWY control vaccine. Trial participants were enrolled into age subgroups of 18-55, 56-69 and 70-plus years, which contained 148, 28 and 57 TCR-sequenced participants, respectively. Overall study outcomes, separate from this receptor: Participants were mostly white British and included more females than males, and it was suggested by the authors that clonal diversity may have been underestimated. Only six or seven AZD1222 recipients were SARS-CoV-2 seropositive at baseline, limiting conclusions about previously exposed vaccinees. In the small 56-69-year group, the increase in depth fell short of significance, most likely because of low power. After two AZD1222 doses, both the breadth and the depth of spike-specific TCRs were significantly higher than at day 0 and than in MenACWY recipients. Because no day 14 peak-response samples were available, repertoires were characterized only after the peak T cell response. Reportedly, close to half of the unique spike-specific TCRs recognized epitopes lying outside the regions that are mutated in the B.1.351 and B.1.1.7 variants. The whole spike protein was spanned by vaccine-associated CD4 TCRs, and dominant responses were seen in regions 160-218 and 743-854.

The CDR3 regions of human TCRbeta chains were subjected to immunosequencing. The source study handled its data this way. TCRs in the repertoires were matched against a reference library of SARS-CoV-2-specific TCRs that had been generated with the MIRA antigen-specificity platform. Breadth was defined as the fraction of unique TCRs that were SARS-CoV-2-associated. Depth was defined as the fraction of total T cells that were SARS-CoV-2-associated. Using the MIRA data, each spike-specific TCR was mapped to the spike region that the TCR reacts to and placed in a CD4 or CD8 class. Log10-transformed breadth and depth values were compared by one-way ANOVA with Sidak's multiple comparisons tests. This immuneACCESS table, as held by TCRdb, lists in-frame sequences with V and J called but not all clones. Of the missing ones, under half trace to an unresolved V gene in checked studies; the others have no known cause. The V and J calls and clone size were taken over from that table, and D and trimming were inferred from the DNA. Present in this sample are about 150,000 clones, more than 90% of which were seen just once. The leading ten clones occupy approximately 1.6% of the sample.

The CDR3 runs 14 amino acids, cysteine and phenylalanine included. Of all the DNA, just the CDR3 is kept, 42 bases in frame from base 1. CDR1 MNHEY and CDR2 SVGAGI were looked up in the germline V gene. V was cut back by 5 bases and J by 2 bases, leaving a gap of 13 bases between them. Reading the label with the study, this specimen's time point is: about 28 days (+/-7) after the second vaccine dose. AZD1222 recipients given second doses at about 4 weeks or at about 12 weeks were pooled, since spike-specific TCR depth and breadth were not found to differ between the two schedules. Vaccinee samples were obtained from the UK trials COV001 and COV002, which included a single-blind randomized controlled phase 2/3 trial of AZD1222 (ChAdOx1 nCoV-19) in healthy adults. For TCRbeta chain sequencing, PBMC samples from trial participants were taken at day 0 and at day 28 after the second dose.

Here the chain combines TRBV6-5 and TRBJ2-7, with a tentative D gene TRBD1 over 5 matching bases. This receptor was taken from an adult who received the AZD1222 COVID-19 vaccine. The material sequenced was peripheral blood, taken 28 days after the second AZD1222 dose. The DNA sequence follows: TGTGCCAGCAGTCCCGGACCAGGGCCCTACGAGCAGTACTTC. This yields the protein CASSPGPGPYEQYF.